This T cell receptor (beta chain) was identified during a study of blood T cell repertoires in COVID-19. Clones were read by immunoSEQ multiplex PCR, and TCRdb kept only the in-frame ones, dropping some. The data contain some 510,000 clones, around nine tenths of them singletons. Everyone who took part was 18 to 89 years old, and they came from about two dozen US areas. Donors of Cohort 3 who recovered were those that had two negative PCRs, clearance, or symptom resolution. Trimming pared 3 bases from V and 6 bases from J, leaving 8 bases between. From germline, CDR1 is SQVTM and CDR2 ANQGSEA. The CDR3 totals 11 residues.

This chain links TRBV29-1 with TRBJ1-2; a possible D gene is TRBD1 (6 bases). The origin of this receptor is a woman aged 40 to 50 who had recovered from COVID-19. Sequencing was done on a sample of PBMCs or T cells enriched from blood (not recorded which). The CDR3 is CSVDRGNGYTF. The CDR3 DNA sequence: TGCAGCGTTGACAGGGGTAATGGCTACACCTTC.